The 27 T cell receptor beta chains presented below share a single source sample, sequenced in a study of T cell responses to AZD1222 COVID-19 vaccine. Data came from immunoSEQ multiplex PCR; TCRdb stores just in-frame clones and leaves some out. In the table there are around 150,000 clones, 94% of which are singletons. The sequencing used peripheral blood, collected on day 0 of AZD1222 vaccination. These receptors came from an adult in good health.

The chain is built from TRBV11-3 and TRBJ2-1; D remains unclear. V dropped 5 bases and J dropped 1 base, with 15 bases sitting between them. Germline V gives CDR1 SGHNT, CDR2 YENEEA. This CDR3 spans 16 amino acids. CDR3 protein: CASSPVGTLSYNEQFF. In DNA form, the CDR3 reads TGTGCCAGCAGCCCTGTGGGAACCCTATCCTACAATGAGCAGTTCTTC.

The J gene is TRBJ1-2, the V gene TRBV10-3, with unresolved D. Per the germline V gene, CDR1 is ENHRY and CDR2 is SYGVKD. This CDR3 contains 14 residues. Trimming cost V 2 bases and J 5 bases, with 12 bases left between them. The DNA for the CDR3 is TGTGCCATCAGTGAGCCCTACAGAATATATGGCTACACCTTC. Its protein is CAISEPYRIYGYTF.

The chain joins TRBV28 to TRBJ1-6; a weak D match, TRBD1 (5 bases). Deletions cut 3 bases from V and 6 bases from J, with 12 bases between. This CDR3 region has 15 residues. CDR1 is MDHEN and CDR2 is SYDVKM in the germline V gene. In DNA, the CDR3 is TGTGCCAGCAGTTTTCAGGCAAGGGGTAATTCACCCCTCCACTTT. Amino acid sequence: CASSFQARGNSPLHF.

The V gene is TRBV7-3, the J gene TRBJ2-2; 7 nucleotides align to TRBD2. Germline values: CDR1 SGHTA, CDR2 FQGTGA. CDR3 length equals 13 residues. V gave up 4 bases and J gave up 9 bases; unmatched junction bases: 5. The CDR3, as DNA: TGTGCCAGCAGCTCCGGGACTACCCGGGAGCTGTTTTTT. Translation: CASSSGTTRELFF.

The chain employs TRBV5-1 and TRBJ1-5, with D tentatively TRBD1 (6 bases). V lost 0 bases and J lost 6, with 10 bases in between. The CDR3 totals 14 residues. Germline V gives CDR1 SGHRS, CDR2 YFSETQ. For the CDR3, the DNA is TGCGCCAGCAGCTTGGGTCAGGGGAGTCAGCCCCAGCATTTT. Translating it yields CASSLGQGSQPQHF.

This clone was recorded once. This chain uses TRBV5-1 with TRBJ1-6; D unclear. The CDR3 spans 15 residues. Germline V gene data show CDR1 as SGHRS and CDR2 as YFSETQ. Trimming removed 4 bases at V and 10 bases at J, with 18 bases between. The CDR3 spells CASSPTPGSRSPLHF. CDR3 sequence (DNA): TGCGCCAGCAGCCCGACACCGGGGTCTAGGTCACCCCTCCACTTT.

This clone was recorded once. The chain joins TRBV7-9 to TRBJ2-1; TRBD2 matches at 14 bases. The germline V gene encodes CDR1 SEHNR and CDR2 FQNEAQ (reference sequence). The length of the CDR3 is 18 residues. V dropped 5 bases and J dropped 8; count of bases not matched to a gene: 14. The CDR3, as DNA: TGTGCCAGCAGCCTAAAAATACGGACTAGCGGGAGGCGTTATGAGCAGTTCTTC. This sequence encodes CASSLKIRTSGRRYEQFF.

V usage is TRBV19 and J usage is TRBJ1-5; 9 nucleotides line up with TRBD1. This CDR3 has 17 amino acids. The germline V gene has CDR1 LNHDA and CDR2 SQIVND (reference sequence). With 4 bases clipped from V and 4 bases from J, the junction kept 11 bases outside the gene matches. CDR3: CASSTAPGQGENQPQHF. CDR3 bases: TGTGCCAGTAGTACCGCACCGGGACAGGGAGAAAATCAGCCCCAGCATTTT.

V usage is TRBV6-4 and J usage is TRBJ2-3; no clear D gene. V lost 3 bases and J lost 5, with 9 bases in between. From germline, CDR1 is MRHNA and CDR2 SNTAGT. The CDR3 totals 13 residues. This CDR3 reads CASSELPQDTQYF. In DNA, the CDR3 is TGTGCCAGCAGTGAGCTCCCTCAAGATACGCAGTATTTT.

The chain has TRBV7-3 and TRBJ2-7, with a possible D match to TRBD2 (5 bases). Germline CDR1 and CDR2: SGHTA and FQGTGA. The CDR3 sequence is 16 residues long. The V end lost 2 bases, the J end lost 3 bases, and 17 bases lay between the germline ends. The CDR3 coding sequence is TGTGCCAGCAGCTTAGAGGGTGGGGAGAGACGCTACGAGCAGTACGTC. Protein product: CASSLEGGERRYEQYV.

Points on this clone: Germline is not matched at one junction end, which may reflect a read error. The CDR3 loop reads CASRIAAGRRETQYF. CDR3 in DNA: TGTGCCAGTAGGATAGCTGCCGGGAGACGAGAGACCCAGTACTTC. The chain employs TRBV19 and TRBJ2-5; D is perhaps TRBD2 (6 bases). The CDR3 consists of 15 residues. The germline V gene encodes CDR1 LNHDA and CDR2 SQIVND (reference sequence).

The chain joins TRBV7-9 to TRBJ2-3; D might be TRBD1 (6 bases). The germline CDR1 and CDR2 sequences are SEHNR and FQNEAQ (reference sequence). The CDR3 contains 16 residues. The V gene lost 2 bases and the J gene lost 2 bases, with 14 bases spanning the gap. This CDR3 is CASSLLGHVDTDTQYF. The DNA for the CDR3 is TGTGCCAGCAGCTTACTGGGACATGTGGACACAGATACGCAGTATTTT.

The chain employs TRBV29-1 and TRBJ1-3; maybe TRBD1 (5 bases). The CDR3 has 13 residues. Germline lookup yields CDR1 SQVTM and CDR2 ANQGSEA. V was shortened by 4 bases and J by 2 bases, with 9 bases between the two germline ends. The CDR3 nucleotides are TGCAGCGTTGTTAGGGGACCTGGAAACACCATATATTTT. It codes for CSVVRGPGNTIYF. The variable domain in full, with the rest retrieved from reference TRBV29-1 and TRBJ1-3, is SAVISQKPSRDICQRGTSLTIQCQVDSQVTMMFWYRQQPGQSLTLIATANQGSEATYESGFVIDKFPISRPNLTFSTLTVSNMSPEDSSIYLCSVVRGPGNTIYFGEGSWLTVV.

The chain is built from TRBV28 and TRBJ2-1; TRBD2 aligns across 12 bases. Germline loops: CDR1 MDHEN, CDR2 SYDVKM. The CDR3 sequence is 15 residues long. Losses at the gene ends were 6 bases for V and 9 bases for J; bases not matched to a gene: 9. The CDR3 reads CASSRRLAGVFEQFF. The CDR3 nucleotides read TGTGCCAGCAGCCGAAGACTAGCGGGGGTTTTTGAGCAGTTCTTC.

CDR3 in amino acids: CASSLMRGNQPQHF. The DNA of the CDR3 is TGTGCCAGCTCACTCATGAGGGGCAATCAGCCCCAGCATTTT. The gene calls are TRBV18 and TRBJ1-5, with D unresolved. The germline CDR1 and CDR2 sequences are KGHSH and LQKENI. CDR3 size: 14 residues. V shed 4 bases and J shed 2 bases, with 9 bases lying between them.

The J gene is TRBJ1-4, the V gene TRBV7-6, with 9 bases that match TRBD1. This CDR3 has 15 residues. The germline gives CDR1 SGHVS, CDR2 FNYEAQ. J gave up 8 bases and V 1 base, and 5 bases lay outside the gene matches. The DNA of the CDR3 is TGTGCCAGCAGCTTAGACGGGACAGGGAGGGAAAAACTGTTTTTT. Its protein is CASSLDGTGREKLFF.

The V and J genes are TRBV9 and TRBJ2-1, with 8 bases identical to TRBD2. The trim removed 0 bases at V and 6 bases at J, leaving 5 bases unmatched. Germline V gene data show CDR1 as SGDLS and CDR2 as YYNGEE. CDR3 size: 15 residues. CDR3 DNA: TGTGCCAGCAGCGTAGAGGGACTAGGTGTCAATGAGCAGTTCTTC. Translation: CASSVEGLGVNEQFF.

The sample holds a few counts of this clone. The chain is built from TRBV5-5 and TRBJ1-5; 9 positions agree with TRBD1. CDR3 length equals 16 residues. The V segment lost 2 bases and the J segment 6 bases; nucleotides outside the gene matches: 9. The V gene's germline CDR1 is SGHKS and CDR2 YYEKEE (reference sequence). CDR3 loop: CASSFTGGERGQPQHF. In DNA, the CDR3 is TGTGCCAGCAGCTTTACAGGGGGCGAGAGGGGTCAGCCCCAGCATTTT.

The chain employs TRBV7-9 and TRBJ2-1, with 7 bases lining up with TRBD1. Germline CDR1 reads SEHNR; CDR2 reads FQNEAQ (reference sequence). CDR3 length: 15 amino acids. The ends lost 5 bases at V and 3 bases at J; junction bases unmatched: 7. CDR3 loop: CASSPQGQRYNEQFF. The CDR3 DNA reads TGTGCCAGCAGCCCACAGGGACAGCGCTACAATGAGCAGTTCTTC.

V and J are TRBV5-4 and TRBJ1-1, with no clear D. V lost 4 bases to trimming and J lost 5 bases, with 12 bases between them. CDR1 and CDR2 (germline): SGHNT, YYREEE (reference sequence). CDR3 size: 13 residues. The CDR3 coding sequence is TGTGCCAGCAGCGATATCCGGGGTACTGAAGCTTTCTTT. Protein: CASSDIRGTEAFF.

As concerns this clone: This sample includes further DNA sequences coding for the same CDR3. The chain carries TRBV19 and TRBJ1-1; D is unresolved. Germline V gives CDR1 LNHDA, CDR2 SQIVND (reference sequence). CDR3 length: 12 residues. V was cut by 1 base and J by 1 base, with 1 base left in between. The CDR3 loop is CASSIGNTEAFF. The CDR3 nucleotides read TGTGCCAGTAGTATAGGGAACACTGAAGCTTTCTTT.

The chain carries TRBV3-1 (or the pseudogene TRBV3-2) and TRBJ2-7, with 9 bases identical to TRBD1. Germline trimming cut 2 bases from V and 0 bases from J; bases unmatched to any gene: 5. The CDR3 contains 16 residues. Per the germline V gene, CDR1 is LGHDT and CDR2 is YNNKEL (reference sequence). The CDR3 nucleotides read TGTGCCAGCAGCCAACCGACAGGGGGGACCTCCTACGAGCAGTACGTC. Residues: CASSQPTGGTSYEQYV.

This chain connects TRBV9 to TRBJ1-1; TRBD1 might be the D (6 bases). CDR3 length: 15 amino acids. The V and J ends lost 0 bases and 1 base respectively, with 10 bases between them. Germline CDR1 is SGDLS and CDR2 is YYNGEE. The CDR3 sequence is CASSVGRGANTEAFF. The CDR3 nucleotides read TGTGCCAGCAGCGTAGGAAGGGGGGCGAACACTGAAGCTTTCTTT.

CDR3: CASSSDRGNSPLHF. DNA of the CDR3: TGTGCCAGCAGCTCGGACAGGGGTAATTCACCCCTCCACTTT. The chain links TRBV11-2 to TRBJ1-6, with 9 nucleotides matching TRBD1. Germline trimming cut 4 bases from V and 6 bases from J; bases unmatched to any gene: 1. The germline CDR1 and CDR2 sequences are SGHAT and FQNNGV. This CDR3 comprises 14 residues.

The rearrangement uses TRBV5-6 and TRBJ1-5; no definite D call. CDR1 SGHDT and CDR2 YYEEEE come from the germline V gene. The CDR3 extends over 14 amino acids. Trimming stripped 4 bases from V and 6 bases from J, with 14 bases between. The CDR3 loop reads CASSLGPYPQPQHF. The CDR3 bases are TGTGCCAGCAGCCTCGGGCCCTACCCTCAGCCCCAGCATTTT.

This chain connects TRBV6-2 or TRBV6-3 to TRBJ2-5; the D call may be TRBD1 or TRBD2 (5 bases each). This CDR3 contains 14 residues. Trimming removed 5 bases from V and 5 bases from J, with 15 bases in between. Germline V gene data show CDR1 as MNHEY and CDR2 as SVGEGT. This chain's CDR3 is CASSPGTVGETQYF. Written as DNA, the CDR3 is TGTGCCAGCAGTCCCGGGACGGTGGGGGAGACCCAGTACTTC.

The chain links TRBV7-2 to TRBJ1-2, with D possibly being TRBD1 (5 bases). The V gene's germline CDR1 is SGHTA and CDR2 FQGNSA. Trimming took 9 bases from V and 4 from J, leaving 15 bases between them. The CDR3 runs to 13 residues. The CDR3 protein is CASRGGSGYGYTF. For the CDR3, the DNA is TGTGCCAGTCGGGGGGGGTCTGGCTATGGCTACACCTTC.